The rows below give T cell receptor beta chains drawn from one sample of a study of beta chain features in type 1 diabetes. Sequenced by immunoSEQ multiplex PCR; TCRdb stores in-frame clones only, minus some. Altogether 110,000 to 150,000 clones are present, about a tenth being singletons, with the ten largest covering approximately 0.68%. The sequencing sample was made of central memory CD4+ T cells from blood. The receptors were sampled from a man between 18 and 35 years old in good health. CDR3s include the opening cysteine and the closing phenylalanine or tryptophan. The order of the fields is J gene, V gene, CDR3 length, clone size, D gene, CDR3 protein, CDR3 DNA. D genes are given only for firm matches. Where a row states a size, it is once, few, many or the class of an expanded clone; other rows omit it.

>TRBJ1-5|TRBV27|14|-|-
CASSLRGWNQPQHF
TGTGCCAGCAGTTTAAGGGGCTGGAATCAGCCCCAGCATTTT
>TRBJ2-3|TRBV5-4|15|few|TRBD2
CASSFGSGGADTQYF
TGTGCCAGCAGCTTTGGTAGCGGGGGGGCAGATACGCAGTATTTT
>TRBJ2-1|TRBV5-1|16|few|TRBD2
CASLGLAGSPYNEQFF
TGCGCCAGCCTAGGACTAGCGGGGTCCCCCTACAATGAGCAGTTCTTC
>TRBJ2-7|TRBV5-1|15|few|-
CASSLQVGGSYEQYF
TGCGCCAGCAGCTTGCAGGTGGGGGGCTCCTACGAGCAGTACTTC
>TRBJ2-7|TRBV18|13|-|TRBD1
CASGLQGAHEQYF
TGTGCCAGCGGCTTACAGGGGGCACACGAGCAGTACTTC
>TRBJ2-3|TRBV19|13|few|-
CASSIGGSDTQYF
TGTGCCAGTAGTATAGGCGGGTCAGATACGCAGTATTTT
>TRBJ2-7|TRBV7-9|14|-|-
CASSPMATKYEQYF
TGTGCCAGCAGCCCAATGGCGACAAAGTACGAGCAGTACTTC
>TRBJ1-3|TRBV7-2|16|many|-
CASSLTGELSGNTIYF
TGTGCCAGCAGCCTCACAGGCGAACTCTCTGGAAACACCATATATTTT
>TRBJ2-1|TRBV6-1|15|-|TRBD1
CASSGRQGANNEQFF
TGTGCCAGCAGTGGTCGACAGGGGGCAAACAATGAGCAGTTCTTC
>TRBJ2-3|TRBV15|15|few|TRBD2
CATSTDRAGGNTQYF
TGTGCCACCAGCACCGACAGAGCGGGGGGGAATACGCAGTATTTT
>TRBJ2-3|TRBV18|17|few|-
CASSLNPALGGPDTQYF
TGTGCCAGCTCACTTAATCCCGCCCTCGGAGGTCCAGATACGCAGTATTTT
>TRBJ1-1|TRBV19|13|-|-
CASSADRSREAFF
TGTGCCAGTAGTGCCGACAGGTCGCGGGAAGCTTTCTTT
>TRBJ2-7|TRBV21-1|14|-|-
CASSNRRSSYEQYF
TGTGCCAGCAGCAATCGGAGGAGCTCCTACGAGCAGTACTTC
>TRBJ2-5|TRBV5-4|14|few|TRBD2
CASSTGGEQATQYF
TGTGCCAGCAGCACCGGGGGGGAGCAAGCGACCCAGTACTTC
>TRBJ1-6|TRBV5-4|17|many|TRBD1
CASSLGTGGWDNSPLHF
TGTGCCAGCAGCTTGGGGACAGGGGGTTGGGATAATTCACCCCTCCACTTT
>TRBJ2-5|TRBV7-7|15|-|TRBD2
CASSSLAGDQETQYF
TGTGCCAGCAGCTCCCTAGCGGGGGACCAAGAGACCCAGTACTTC
>TRBJ1-1|TRBV30|11|few|-
CAWEGGGEAFF
TGTGCCTGGGAGGGGGGGGGTGAAGCTTTCTTT
>TRBJ1-6|TRBV4-3|13|few|-
CASSQDDNSPLHF
TGCGCCAGCAGCCAAGACGATAATTCACCCCTCCACTTT
>TRBJ2-5|TRBV7-2|15|-|TRBD1
CASSSRQGGTETQYF
TGTGCCAGCAGCTCCCGACAGGGTGGTACAGAGACCCAGTACTTC
>TRBJ2-7|TRBV2|12|few|-
CASSVKGNEQYF
TGTGCCAGCAGTGTGAAGGGGAACGAGCAGTACTTC
>TRBJ2-5|TRBV18|15|-|TRBD1
CASSPPRTGQETQYF
TGTGCCAGCTCACCACCGAGGACAGGCCAAGAGACCCAGTACTTC
>TRBJ2-7|TRBV4-3|18|-|TRBD2
CASSQVLAMGGGSYEQYF
TGCGCCAGCAGCCAAGTACTAGCGATGGGGGGAGGCTCCTACGAGCAGTACTTC
>TRBJ2-1|TRBV6-6|13|-|-
CASSYSMANEQFF
TGTGCCAGCAGTTACTCGATGGCCAATGAGCAGTTCTTC
>TRBJ2-1|TRBV11-2|14|-|-
CASSQRQGGNEQFF
TGTGCCAGCAGCCAACGACAGGGAGGAAATGAGCAGTTCTTC
>TRBJ1-1|TRBV18|15|few|TRBD1
CASSPLQGFGPEAFF
TGTGCCAGCTCACCCTTACAGGGGTTCGGGCCTGAAGCTTTCTTT
>TRBJ1-5|TRBV18|15|few|TRBD1
CASSLQGADGQPQHF
TGTGCCAGCTCACTACAGGGGGCGGACGGTCAGCCCCAGCATTTT
>TRBJ1-2|TRBV5-4|15|few|-
CASSLSGTLNYGYTF
TGTGCCAGCAGCTTGTCCGGGACTCTTAACTATGGCTACACCTTC
>TRBJ2-3|TRBV5-1|14|few|-
CASSLEHGADTQYF
TGCGCCAGCAGCTTGGAGCATGGTGCAGATACGCAGTATTTT
>TRBJ2-2|TRBV7-2|16|few|TRBD1
CASSPRTGLYTGELFF
TGTGCCAGCAGCCCACGGACAGGGCTCTACACCGGGGAGCTGTTTTTT
>TRBJ2-7|TRBV5-1|13|few|-
CASSMGLSAQQYF
TGCGCCAGCAGCATGGGACTGTCGGCCCAGCAGTACTTC
>TRBJ1-5|TRBV19|15|-|-
CASSLQGYGKQPQHF
TGTGCCAGTAGTTTACAGGGATACGGAAAACAGCCCCAGCATTTT
>TRBJ2-7|TRBV7-2|13|few|TRBD2
CASGGGGTYEQYF
TGTGCCTCGGGGGGCGGGGGGACCTACGAGCAGTACTTC
>TRBJ1-5|TRBV18|15|few|TRBD1
CASSPDRGRVEPQHF
TGTGCCAGCTCACCGGACAGGGGGCGGGTAGAGCCCCAGCATTTT
>TRBJ2-1|TRBV12-5|16|few|-
CASGLVGDSSYNEQFF
TGTGCTAGTGGTTTGGTCGGTGATAGCTCCTACAATGAGCAGTTCTTC
>TRBJ1-2|TRBV19|14|few|-
CASSTPGAGGGYTF
TGTGCCAGTAGTACCCCGGGCGCCGGGGGGGGCTACACCTTC
>TRBJ2-1|TRBV7-6|14|few|-
CASSLETAGNEQFF
TGTGCCAGCAGCTTAGAAACAGCCGGTAATGAGCAGTTCTTC
>TRBJ2-2|TRBV9|17|few|-
CASSVGAGTPNTGELFF
TGTGCCAGCAGCGTCGGGGCAGGGACTCCGAACACCGGGGAGCTGTTTTTT
>TRBJ2-2|TRBV11-2|15|-|-
CASSLVQGSTGELFF
TGTGCCAGCAGCTTAGTTCAGGGGTCCACCGGGGAGCTGTTTTTT
>TRBJ2-2|TRBV5-1|16|-|TRBD2
CASSFTGTKNTGELFF
TGCGCCAGCAGTTTCACCGGGACTAAGAACACCGGGGAGCTGTTTTTT
>TRBJ2-5|TRBV30|11|many|-
CAWSGRETQYF
TGTGCCTGGAGTGGTCGAGAGACCCAGTACTTC
>TRBJ2-5|TRBV5-1|14|many|TRBD1
CASSFGQGQETQYF
TGCGCCAGCAGCTTCGGACAGGGCCAGGAGACCCAGTACTTC
>TRBJ2-7|TRBV7-8|13|once|TRBD2
CASREEVGYEQYF
TGTGCCAGCCGGGAGGAGGTTGGCTACGAGCAGTACTTC
>TRBJ1-1|TRBV30|11|many|-
CAWSVRFEAFF
TGTGCCTGGAGTGTACGGTTTGAAGCTTTCTTT
>TRBJ2-1|TRBV7-2|16|-|TRBD2
CASSLNGAGYSNEQFF
TGTGCCAGCAGCTTAAATGGAGCGGGATACTCCAATGAGCAGTTCTTC
>TRBJ1-4|TRBV5-1|13|-|TRBD1
CASSRTGNEKLFF
TGCGCCAGCAGCCGGACAGGGAATGAAAAACTGTTTTTT
>TRBJ2-7|TRBV7-2|14|few|-
CASSLASRSLEQYF
TGTGCCAGCAGCTTAGCATCCAGGTCCCTCGAGCAGTACTTC
>TRBJ1-1|TRBV6-5|14|many|-
CATSPGHGATEAFF
TGTGCCACTTCGCCGGGACACGGTGCCACTGAAGCTTTCTTT
>TRBJ2-7|TRBV4-3|16|-|-
CASAQNRNRGSYEQYF
TGCGCCAGCGCTCAAAACCGCAACCGCGGCTCCTACGAGCAGTACTTC
>TRBJ2-5|TRBV7-3|15|-|TRBD2
CASSPTAGSQETQYF
TGTGCCAGCAGCCCGACAGCGGGGAGCCAAGAGACCCAGTACTTC
>TRBJ2-3|TRBV5-1|14|few|-
CASSPGVRTDTQYF
TGCGCCAGCAGCCCAGGGGTTCGCACAGATACGCAGTATTTT
>TRBJ1-5|TRBV19|16|many|-
CASKSRVRDGNQPQHF
TGTGCCAGTAAGAGCCGCGTCAGGGATGGCAATCAGCCCCAGCATTTT
>TRBJ2-3|TRBV6-1|14|few|-
CASSPRTDTDTQYF
TGTGCCAGCAGTCCGCGGACAGACACAGATACGCAGTATTTT
>TRBJ2-6|TRBV18|20|few|TRBD1
CASSTRLGQGSLSGANVLTF
TGTGCCAGCTCAACGCGCCTCGGACAGGGCTCCCTCTCTGGGGCCAACGTCCTGACTTTC
>TRBJ1-2|TRBV14|13|few|-
CASSQGDMHGYTF
TGTGCCAGCAGCCAAGGGGACATGCATGGCTACACCTTC
>TRBJ2-1|TRBV7-8|14|-|-
CASSLVLSYNEQFF
TGTGCCAGCAGCTTAGTACTATCATACAATGAGCAGTTCTTC
>TRBJ2-7|TRBV5-1|15|-|TRBD1
CASSLAGTGNYEQYF
TGCGCCAGCAGCTTGGCTGGGACAGGGAACTACGAGCAGTACTTC
>TRBJ1-5|TRBV27|13|-|-
CASSHDGGRPQHF
TGTGCCAGCAGTCATGACGGGGGAAGGCCCCAGCATTTT